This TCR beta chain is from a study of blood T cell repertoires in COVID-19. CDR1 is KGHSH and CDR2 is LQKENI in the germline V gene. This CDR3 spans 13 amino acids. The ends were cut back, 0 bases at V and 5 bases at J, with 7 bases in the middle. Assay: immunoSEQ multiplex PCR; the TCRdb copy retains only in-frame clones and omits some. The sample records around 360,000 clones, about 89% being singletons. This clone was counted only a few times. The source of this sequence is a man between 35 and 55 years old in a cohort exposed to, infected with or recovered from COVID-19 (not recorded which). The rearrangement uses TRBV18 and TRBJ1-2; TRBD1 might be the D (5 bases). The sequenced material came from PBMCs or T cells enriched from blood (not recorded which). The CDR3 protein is CASSPPSGYGYTF. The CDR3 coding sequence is TGTGCCAGCTCACCACCGTCAGGGTATGGCTACACCTTC.